This T cell receptor beta chain was recorded in a study of long-term antiretroviral therapy in people with HIV (dated by TCRdb to between 2021 and 2024). Regarding the complete study: The earliest samples were collected roughly a decade before the 2015 WHO recommendation for immediate ART, at a time when ART was usually postponed until CD4 counts fell. A total of around 190 cryopreserved PBMC samples came from around 30 adults with confirmed HIV infection and were collected serially over a mean of approximately six years (range 1-12). Among the 30 to 35 participants with HIV, eleven were female. No cross-contamination during QIAcube processing was shown when test extractions of a monoclonal T-cell line were performed alongside roughly 30 polyclonal samples. Whether ART initiation and durable HIV suppression were associated with changes in peripheral blood TRB repertoire composition and diversity was tested in a retrospective serial study.

Comments on this clone: Its antigen remains unidentified. Per-nucleotide qualities are absent, and no much larger clonotype sits a single base away.

The immunoSEQ hsTCRB v3.0 assay was used at survey level resolution to sequence the TRB variable region. The targeted TRB sequencing depth was about 40,000-55,000 T-cell genomes per sample. Pooled TRB libraries were sequenced on an Illumina MiSeq with a v3 150-cycle kit. The paper's data handling went like this. Repertoire analysis was run in R within a reproducible Nextflow workflow that covered QC, data transformation and analysis. LymphoSeq2, an R package for exploring AIRR-Seq data, was used to implement custom analyses. Several samples that produced fewer than 5000 total TRB sequences were removed, so some 190 HIV repertoires were analyzed. Among the approximately 180 retained HIV repertoires, some 57 were collected before ART initiation and some 130 were collected after ART initiation. Repertoires were downsampled to 5000 TRB nucleotide sequences, with summary statistics averaged over 100 downsampling iterations. The analysis kept only TRB sequences whose CDR3 regions were at least seven amino acids long. Diversity was assessed using a clonality score derived from Shannon entropy and using the Gini coefficient. In the repertoire networks, any two of the top 5000 CDR3 amino acid sequences were connected whenever the two sequences differed by an edit distance of one. For TRB CDR3 amino acid sequences, antigen specificity groups and MHC restriction were predicted with GLIPH2. To flag known CMV, EBV, HIV or tissue antigen associations, CDR3 amino acid sequences were matched against VDJdb and McPAS-TCR. Pre-ART, post-ART and control groups were compared with Wilcoxon signed-rank tests and Holm-Bonferroni correction. The table was pulled from immuneACCESS by TCRdb, which kept in-frame rearrangements only. Such tables lose some clones; where checked, under half of the loss comes from unresolved V genes, and the rest has no known cause. Clone size and the V and J calls come from that table; the DNA yielded D and trimming. In all, the sample holds tens of thousands of clones, and about 95% of those were seen once. Jointly, the top ten make up about 3% of the sample.

To be included, a participant needed at least one PBMC sample from before ART initiation plus at least two post-ART samples. All participants with HIV were treated in the United States of America. Cryopreserved samples of about 1-10 million PBMC were thawed and washed before DNA extraction. At the time of the earliest PBMC sample for each participant with HIV, ages ranged from about 23 to 60 years. PBMC samples were contributed by each participant from 1-4 timepoints before ART initiation and 2-8 timepoints after ART initiation, with a median of 7 samples. Serial HIV viral load, CD4+ T-cell count, ART history and demographic data were obtained for every participant. Genomic DNA was extracted from unsorted PBMC with a Qiagen kit on a QIAcube, with processing performed in batches of 12 samples. Results and caveats for the whole study, not just this receptor: Starting ART was linked to a significant rise in TRB diversity, yet even with long-term ART the diversity remained significantly lower than in transplant donor controls. Narrower CDR3 length ranges were observed in HIV repertoires than in controls, and an antigen-experienced repertoire with only a slight naive shift after ART was suggested by the network structure. Since PBMC availability was limited, sequencing covered only the TCR beta chain, with no alpha chain pairing. The repertoire was dominated across all time points by expanded TRB clones identified before ART initiation, although this dominance was seen to fluctuate and to decrease in many PLHIV after ART. The samples span the years 2004 to 2017, and the ART regimens used at that time may not be as effective as current regimens. Unsorted PBMC were profiled instead of sorted CD4+ and CD8+ T cells because pre-ART samples had limited cell numbers. No data were available on ART adherence, viral resistance or therapy changes, limiting inferences about post-ART repertoire changes.

As encoded in the germline V gene, CDR1 is SGHNT while CDR2 is YENEEA. V has 5 bases trimmed and J has 2 bases trimmed; junction bases matching no gene number 4. The CDR3 spans 14 residues, from the cysteine through the phenylalanine. The sequence is cut down to CDR3 DNA, 42 bases in frame from base 1. The sample here was unsorted PBMCs, taken 3.7 years after starting antiretroviral therapy. The rearranged segments are TRBV11-3 and TRBJ2-7; TRBD2 lines up with 9 middle nucleotides. The clonotype originates from a woman in her 50s with HIV. The CDR3 is CASSPSGTAYEQYF. The nucleotides are TGTGCCAGCAGCCCTAGCGGGACCGCCTACGAGCAGTACTTC.